The 16 T cell receptor beta chains given below trace back to one sample, sequenced in a study of blood T cell repertoires in COVID-19. Using immunoSEQ multiplex PCR, the repertoire was profiled, and TCRdb retains in-frame clones only, with some absent. This table has a few hundred thousand clones, around 83% appearing once. The sequenced material came from peripheral blood. These receptors were obtained from a woman of 80 years or more with COVID-19, enrolled during active disease.

This rearrangement joins TRBV19 to TRBJ1-3; D gene unclear. With 3 bases removed from V and 8 bases from J, the gap between germline ends came to 17 bases. Germline V gene data show CDR1 as LNHDA and CDR2 as SQIVND (reference sequence). This CDR3 has 15 amino acids. CDR3 coding DNA: TGTGCCAGTAGTATGACTGGCGGCGGGCGCGACACCATATATTTT. Protein product: CASSMTGGGRDTIYF.

The chain couples TRBV9 to TRBJ2-1; 13 positions agree with TRBD2. The CDR3 covers 16 residues. Germline V gene lookup returns CDR1 SGDLS and CDR2 YYNGEE. Trimming took 0 bases from V and 9 from J; bases not matched to a gene: 6. DNA for the CDR3: TGTGCCAGCAGCGTAGTTGTACTAGCGGGGGGGTTTGAGCAGTTCTTC. Translated, it gives CASSVVVLAGGFEQFF.

This clone was detected only once. This chain uses TRBV21-1 with TRBJ2-7; TRBD1, as called in the table, went unchecked against the DNA. TRBV21-1 is a pseudogene locus. This CDR3 spans 18 amino acids. The CDR3 spells CASSARYRDTGSSYEQYF. CDR3 sequence (DNA): TGTGCCAGCAGCGCCCGTTATAGGGACACCGGTAGCTCCTACGAGCAGTACTTC.

The rearrangement uses TRBV29-1 and TRBJ2-3; 12 bases align to TRBD2. With 3 bases clipped from V and 6 bases from J, the junction kept 7 bases outside the gene matches. Germline values: CDR1 SQVTM, CDR2 ANQGSEA. CDR3 size: 15 residues. The CDR3 loop reads CSVDRLAGDLDTQYF. CDR3 nucleotide sequence: TGCAGCGTTGACCGACTAGCGGGAGATCTGGATACGCAGTATTTT.

V gene TRBV19 combines with J gene TRBJ1-6; D gene ambiguous. V lost 7 bases to trimming and J lost 0 bases, with 13 bases between them. CDR3 length equals 16 residues. Germline V gene data show CDR1 as LNHDA and CDR2 as SQIVND (reference sequence). In DNA form, the CDR3 reads TGTGCCAGTAAACCTGACGGACTCTCCTATAATTCACCCCTCCACTTT. It is translated as CASKPDGLSYNSPLHF. The full variable domain, with the rest looked up from reference TRBV19 and TRBJ1-6, is DGGITQSPKYLFRKEGQNVTLSCEQNLNHDAMYWYRQDPGQGLRLIYYSQIVNDFQKGDIAEGYSVSREKKESFPLTVTSAQKNPTAFYLCASKPDGLSYNSPLHFGNGTRLTVT.

CDR3 residues: CASRKDRASTEAFF. CDR3 sequence (DNA): TGTGCCAGCAGGAAGGACAGGGCGAGCACTGAAGCTTTCTTT. V usage is TRBV7-3 and J usage is TRBJ1-1, with TRBD1 matching over 8 bases. The germline V gene encodes CDR1 SGHTA and CDR2 FQGTGA. CDR3 length equals 14 residues. J was trimmed by 4 bases and V by 6 bases; bases with no gene match: 7.

This rearrangement joins TRBV5-1 to TRBJ2-1; 8 bases align to TRBD1. The CDR3 contains 14 residues. With 4 bases clipped from V and 10 bases from J, the junction kept 10 bases outside the gene matches. The germline gives CDR1 SGHRS, CDR2 YFSETQ. CDR3 DNA: TGCGCCAGCAGCCCCGGGACAGGCAAAGGGGAGCAGTTCTTC. Translation: CASSPGTGKGEQFF.

This sequence joins TRBV7-3 and TRBJ2-5; weak D call: TRBD1 (6 bases). This CDR3 is 13 amino acids long. V lost 5 bases and J 3 bases, leaving 10 bases between the germline ends. Germline lookup yields CDR1 SGHTA and CDR2 FQGTGA. The CDR3 here is CASSVTGKETQYF. The CDR3 DNA sequence: TGTGCCAGCAGCGTGACAGGAAAAGAGACCCAGTACTTC.

This chain uses TRBV21-1 with TRBJ1-2; the DNA was not used to check the table's D call, TRBD1. TRBV21-1 is a documented pseudogene. CDR3 length: 12 residues. DNA for the CDR3: TGTGACAACCCGACAGGGGAAAGTGGCTACACCTTC. Translated: CDNPTGESGYTF.

This clone was detected a few times. The rearrangement links TRBV12-3 or TRBV12-4 to TRBJ1-2; D call uncertain. The CDR3 loop spans 13 amino acids. The V end lost 6 bases, the J end lost 4 bases, and 12 bases lay between the germline ends. CDR3 bases: TGTGCCAGCAGACTGAACGGAGCCTATGGCTACACCTTC. This gives the protein CASRLNGAYGYTF.

The J gene is TRBJ2-3, the V gene TRBV19; 8 nucleotides line up with TRBD1. V dropped 1 base and J dropped 3; count of bases not matched to a gene: 3. The CDR3 extends over 15 amino acids. Germline CDR1 reads LNHDA; CDR2 reads SQIVND (reference sequence). The CDR3: CASSIGTGRTDTQYF. The CDR3 DNA follows: TGTGCCAGTAGTATAGGGACAGGGAGGACAGATACGCAGTATTTT. The variable domain in full, completed from reference TRBV19 and TRBJ2-3, reads DGGITQSPKYLFRKEGQNVTLSCEQNLNHDAMYWYRQDPGQGLRLIYYSQIVNDFQKGDIAEGYSVSREKKESFPLTVTSAQKNPTAFYLCASSIGTGRTDTQYFGPGTRLTVL.

V gene TRBV5-1 combines with J gene TRBJ1-1; 10 bases match TRBD1. V was pared by 4 bases and J by 2 bases, with 2 bases of the junction left unmatched. The CDR3 consists of 14 residues. Germline lookup yields CDR1 SGHRS and CDR2 YFSETQ. CDR3 region: CASSGQGGNTEAFF. CDR3 DNA sequence: TGCGCCAGCAGCGGACAGGGGGGAAACACTGAAGCTTTCTTT.

In its sample, this clone was seen a few times. The V call is TRBV5-1, the J call TRBJ1-6, with D uncertain. Between the trimmed V and J ends, which lost 0 bases and 0 bases, there was a span of 4 bases. The CDR3 is made up of 15 amino acids. The V gene's germline CDR1 is SGHRS and CDR2 YFSETQ. The CDR3 here is CASSLGSSYNSPLHF. The CDR3 DNA reads TGCGCCAGCAGCTTGGGGAGCTCCTATAATTCACCCCTCCACTTT.

The rearrangement links TRBV5-1 to TRBJ1-2; D is undetermined. Per the germline V gene, CDR1 is SGHRS and CDR2 is YFSETQ. V lost 2 bases and J lost 6, with 8 bases in between. The CDR3 sequence is 12 residues long. This CDR3 is CASSLSTDGYTF. The CDR3 DNA reads as TGCGCCAGCAGCTTAAGTACGGATGGCTACACCTTC.

The genes are TRBV7-3 and TRBJ2-6; 7 bases align to TRBD2. This CDR3 has 15 amino acids. V lost 2 bases, J lost 2 bases, and 0 bases stayed unmatched. Germline loops: CDR1 SGHTA, CDR2 FQGTGA. Written as DNA, the CDR3 is TGTGCCAGCAGCTTAGCGGGAGCTGGGGCCAACGTCCTGACTTTC. This gives the protein CASSLAGAGANVLTF.

This clone showed up just once. The chain's CDR3 is CSVSRELNTEAFF. The CDR3 coding sequence is TGCAGCGTTTCCCGGGAACTTAACACTGAAGCTTTCTTT. V is TRBV29-1 and J is TRBJ1-1; D remains unclear. Trimming left V 5 bases short and J 2 bases short, with 12 bases between. The CDR3 is made up of 13 amino acids. Germline V lookup: CDR1 SQVTM, CDR2 ANQGSEA.